The rows below give T cell receptor beta chains drawn from one sample of a study of Ad26.COV2.S vaccination and SARS-CoV-2 variants. The table came from immunoSEQ multiplex PCR; TCRdb's copy has only in-frame clones and leaves some out. The table shows more than 300,000 clones, with approximately 90% occurring only once. The starting material was peripheral blood, obtained in a trial of Ad26.COV2.S vaccine versus placebo. Receptor source: a person aged 18 to 65 who received the Ad26.COV2.S COVID-19 vaccine or a placebo. Each CDR3 is given with its conserved first and last residue. D genes are given only for firm matches. Not every row has a clone size; where given, it reads once, few, many or a size class.

CDR3 DNA | CDR3 protein | J gene | clone size | D gene | V gene
TGTGCCAGCAGCCACACGACAGATGGAGGCGAGCAGTACTTC | CASSHTTDGGEQYF | TRBJ2-7 | NA | NA | TRBV11-3
TGTGCCAGCAGCGAAGAACAGGGGGCTGTCTATGGCTACACCTTC | CASSEEQGAVYGYTF | TRBJ1-2 | NA | TRBD1 | TRBV6-1
TGTGCCAGTAGTAAGGGAATGGCCTACGAGCAGTACTTC | CASSKGMAYEQYF | TRBJ2-7 | NA | NA | TRBV19
TGTGCCAGCAGCCAAGTCGAGCGGACCACCGGGGAGCTGTTTTTT | CASSQVERTTGELFF | TRBJ2-2 | once | NA | TRBV4-2
TGTGCCAGCAGTGTTGCGCCAAGCTACAATGAGCAGTTCTTC | CASSVAPSYNEQFF | TRBJ2-1 | NA | NA | TRBV2
TGTGCCAGCAGTGAAGGCCTCCAGGGACCAACTGAAGCTTTCTTT | CASSEGLQGPTEAFF | TRBJ1-1 | NA | NA | TRBV2
TGTGCCGTCCGAGGCATAAACTATGGCTACACCTTC | CAVRGINYGYTF | TRBJ1-2 | NA | NA | TRBV28
TGTGCCAGTAGTATAGGTTGGACTAGCGGGAGGGCGAACACCGGGGAGCTGTTTTTT | CASSIGWTSGRANTGELFF | TRBJ2-2 | NA | TRBD2 | TRBV19
TGTGCCAGCAGCTTAGTTCCACAAAGCTATGGCTACACCTTC | CASSLVPQSYGYTF | TRBJ1-2 | few | NA | TRBV7-2
TGTGCCAGCAGTTACGGGGGCGGGAGTGAAAAACTGTTTTTT | CASSYGGGSEKLFF | TRBJ1-4 | NA | NA | TRBV6-5
TGTGCCAGCAGCTCAAAAAGGGGACTAGCGATCGGCCAAGAGACCCAGTACTTC | CASSSKRGLAIGQETQYF | TRBJ2-5 | NA | TRBD2 | TRBV7-9
TGTGCCAGCAGCTTACTAGCGCCGAACACCGGGGAGCTGTTTTTT | CASSLLAPNTGELFF | TRBJ2-2 | NA | TRBD2 | TRBV5-6
TGTGCCTGGAACCGGGCCATCAATTCACCCCTCCACTTT | CAWNRAINSPLHF | TRBJ1-6 | NA | NA | TRBV30
TGTGCCAGCAGCCCCCTTTCGGGACCTACCTACGAGCAGTACTTC | CASSPLSGPTYEQYF | TRBJ2-7 | NA | NA | TRBV11-2
TGTGCCAGTAGTATGGGACTAGCGGGACTTTCAGATACGCAGTATTTT | CASSMGLAGLSDTQYF | TRBJ2-3 | NA | TRBD2 | TRBV19
TGTGCCAGCAGTGAAGGACTAGCGGACTACAATGAGCAGTTCTTC | CASSEGLADYNEQFF | TRBJ2-1 | NA | TRBD2 | TRBV2
TGTGCCAGCAGTTACCCCGGGACAGGGGGCTTGAGGGGCTACACCTTC | CASSYPGTGGLRGYTF | TRBJ1-2 | NA | TRBD1 | TRBV6-5
TGCGCCAGCAGCCAAGATTTCCAGGGGGTATCGAATGAGCAGTTCTTC | CASSQDFQGVSNEQFF | TRBJ2-1 | NA | TRBD1 | TRBV4-3
TGCAGCGTTGATGGAGGGGATAGGACCGGGGAGCTGTTTTTT | CSVDGGDRTGELFF | TRBJ2-2 | NA | NA | TRBV29-1
TGCGCCAGCAGCTTGAGGGAAGCCGGGACAGGCTTCTACGAGCAGTACTTC | CASSLREAGTGFYEQYF | TRBJ2-7 | NA | TRBD1 | TRBV5-1
TGTGCCAGTAGCCCCTTCATGTCGAGGGCAGGTCCTTATGGCTACACCTTC | CASSPFMSRAGPYGYTF | TRBJ1-2 | NA | NA | TRBV19
TGTGCCAGCAGTTACCCCGGGACAGGGGGAGAGCAGTTCTTC | CASSYPGTGGEQFF | TRBJ2-1 | NA | TRBD1 | TRBV6-5
TGTGCCAGCAGCCAAGTCCCGGGTCCGAGGCCCCAGCATTTT | CASSQVPGPRPQHF | TRBJ1-5 | NA | NA | TRBV3-1/TRBV3-2
TGTGCCAGCTCACCAAGGACTAGCGGGGACAATGAGCAGTTCTTC | CASSPRTSGDNEQFF | TRBJ2-1 | NA | TRBD2 | TRBV18
TGCAGCGTTGAAGTCGGGGGACTAGCGGGAAGGACCGGGGAGCTGTTTTTT | CSVEVGGLAGRTGELFF | TRBJ2-2 | NA | TRBD2 | TRBV29-1
TGTGCCAGCCTCGGGGGGCCTAGCACAGATACGCAGTATTTT | CASLGGPSTDTQYF | TRBJ2-3 | NA | NA | TRBV19
TGTGCCAGCAACCCCACAGGGGCCAACGTCCTGACTTTC | CASNPTGANVLTF | TRBJ2-6 | NA | NA | TRBV6-2/TRBV6-3
TGTGCCAGCAGCTCGGCCAGGGGTACGGTAGAAAAACTGTTTTTT | CASSSARGTVEKLFF | TRBJ1-4 | NA | NA | TRBV11-2
TGTGCCAGCAGCCAAGATCGGCTCCACGAGCAGTACTTC | CASSQDRLHEQYF | TRBJ2-7 | NA | NA | TRBV3-1/TRBV3-2
TGTGCCAGCAGCCAAGATACCCCGACCCGGGAACTGTTTTTT | CASSQDTPTRELFF | TRBJ1-4 | once | NA | TRBV4-2
TGCGCCAGCAGCCAAGATATACAGAGCGATACTGAAGCTTTCTTT | CASSQDIQSDTEAFF | TRBJ1-1 | NA | NA | TRBV4-1
TGTGCCAGTAGTGCCGCCGGGACAGCTTATGGCTACACCTTC | CASSAAGTAYGYTF | TRBJ1-2 | NA | TRBD1 | TRBV19
TGCGCCAGCAGCTTGGCTGGTAGCTATAGCAATCAGCCCCAGCATTTT | CASSLAGSYSNQPQHF | TRBJ1-5 | NA | NA | TRBV5-1
TGTGCCAGCAGCCAAGTGGGCAGACAAGAGACCCAGTACTTC | CASSQVGRQETQYF | TRBJ2-5 | NA | NA | TRBV3-1/TRBV3-2
TGTGCCAGCAAGGGGCCCGGGACAGGCTCCGGGGCTGAGCAGTTCTTC | CASKGPGTGSGAEQFF | TRBJ2-1 | NA | TRBD1 | TRBV3-1/TRBV3-2
TGTGCCAGCAGCTTGAGAACAGGGGGCAGGGATACGCAGTATTTT | CASSLRTGGRDTQYF | TRBJ2-3 | NA | TRBD1 | TRBV5-4
TGTGCCAGCTCACAGGGACTGATCTCCTACAATGAGCAGTTCTTC | CASSQGLISYNEQFF | TRBJ2-1 | NA | NA | TRBV18
TGTGCCAGCAGCCCCCACGGGAGCACAGATACGCAGTATTTT | CASSPHGSTDTQYF | TRBJ2-3 | NA | NA | TRBV9
TGTGCCAGCAGCTTGGACAGGGGAACAGATACGCAGTATTTT | CASSLDRGTDTQYF | TRBJ2-3 | NA | TRBD1 | TRBV5-4
TGTGCCACCAGCAAACTGGACAGGGCGGAGGAGACCCAGTACTTC | CATSKLDRAEETQYF | TRBJ2-5 | NA | TRBD1 | TRBV15
TGTGCCAGCAGTGATTTGGACGGGTCCTACGAGCAGTACTTC | CASSDLDGSYEQYF | TRBJ2-7 | NA | NA | TRBV6-1
TGCGCCAGCAGCCGGGACTCGACCGAGCAGTACTTC | CASSRDSTEQYF | TRBJ2-7 | NA | NA | TRBV5-1
TGTGCCATCAGTGAGTCGTCCTCTCTAATTGGGACAGGGGAGACTGGCTACACCTTC | CAISESSSLIGTGETGYTF | TRBJ1-2 | NA | TRBD1 | TRBV10-3
TGTGCCAGCAGCTCCGGACAGGGGAGCTACGAGCAGTACTTC | CASSSGQGSYEQYF | TRBJ2-7 | NA | TRBD1 | TRBV5-6
TGTGCCAGCAGGACGCCGGGGATGGCGGACTCCTACGAGCAGTACTTC | CASRTPGMADSYEQYF | TRBJ2-7 | NA | NA | TRBV28